In its sample, the clone carrying this T cell receptor (beta chain) was seen a few times. The antigen is undetermined. Germline trimming cut 0 bases from V and 2 bases from J; bases unmatched to any gene: 9. The CDR3 loop spans 18 amino acids. The germline CDR1 and CDR2 sequences are MNHEY and SVGAGI. These data belong to a study of post-analysis software for immune sequencing data. Researchers reported that TCR beta cDNA libraries carried unique molecular identifiers. TCRdb itself ran the PCR reads through MiXCR, one entry per CDR3 protein. The sample carries over 700,000 distinct CDR3 sequences, roughly 27% recorded once. Whole-study results and caveats: Same-batch samples co-clustered strongly by F measure. Patients showed TRBV5-6, TRBV5-1 and TRBV20-1 among 4 or 5 TRBV segments more frequent than in controls. In multiple sclerosis, normalized Chao1 diversity was significantly below that of controls.

The chain employs TRBV6-5 and TRBJ2-2; 7 nucleotides match TRBD1. The TCR originated in a girl between 10 and 17 years old with multiple sclerosis. The sequenced material came from blood. The CDR3, as DNA: TGTGCCAGCAGTTACTCGGGGGAGTACAGGGGTAACACCGGGGAGCTGTTTTTT. Protein: CASSYSGEYRGNTGELFF.